This T cell receptor (beta chain) was sequenced during a study of T cell changes during pregnancy in multiple sclerosis. Losses at the gene ends were 4 bases for V and 7 bases for J; bases not matched to a gene: 12. The CDR3 covers 16 residues. CDR1 SGDLS and CDR2 YYNGEE come from the germline V gene. The table came from immunoSEQ multiplex PCR; TCRdb's copy has only in-frame clones and leaves some out. Found here are roughly 44,000 clones, more than 70% of them singletons; the top ten hold roughly 5.5%. The sequence was obtained from a female donor in good health, enrolled as a control in a pregnancy study. This specimen consisted of CD8+ T cells from peripheral blood mononuclear cells, obtained after pregnancy. V is TRBV9 and J is TRBJ2-2; TRBD1 matches 8 bases. The CDR3 DNA reads TGTGCCAGCAGCTCCCCACCAGGGGGCGCAGACGGGGAGCTGTTTTTT. As protein: CASSSPPGGADGELFF.